This is a list of T cell receptor beta chains from one sample in a study of shared clonotypes between healthy human individuals. Clones were read by immunoSEQ multiplex PCR, and TCRdb kept only the in-frame ones, dropping some. The table has about 1,800,000 clones, about 94% seen once. Specimen: naive CD8+ T cells sorted from blood. The receptors shown here come from a man between 18 and 35 years old in good health. Both conserved end residues are trimmed from each CDR3. Fields, in order: V gene, CDR3 protein.

>TRBV7-9
ASSSSTGGANYGYT
>TRBV9
ASSVAGSFETQY
>TRBV30
AGTGALYEQY
>TRBV6-5
ASSYSENTGELF
>TRBV27
ASSLVGGWREQY
>TRBV5-1
ASSLGTGVDEQY
>TRBV6-5
ASSYDSLEQY
>TRBV28
ASSFTGDNSPLH
>TRBV30
AWRENKETQY
>TRBV5-1
ASSPTPGDSSYEQY
>TRBV5-1
ASIGGQGNTEAF
>TRBV7-6
ASSLARWGEKLF
>TRBV27
ASSWGTSGSTDTQY
>TRBV2
ASSERASYEQY
>TRBV27
ASSLDRTGGNGYT
>TRBV6-6
ASSDQGLGNTEAF
>TRBV19
ASSMQGATEAF
>TRBV19
ASNLLAGGGNEQF
>TRBV29-1
SVDPGWEQF
>TRBV27
ASTQLGGAYNEQF
>TRBV27
ASSSPGDHQPQH
>TRBV4-3
ASSHWTSISTDTQY
>TRBV29-1
SAGIPGGTEAF
>TRBV4-2
ASSQDYEQY
>TRBV9
ASSPPPGDYNEQF
>TRBV27
ASSFLAGVEQY
>TRBV6-1
ASSDGVAPQH
>TRBV5-5
ASSLEGDPGDEQF
>TRBV13
ASTMGGSDYGYT
>TRBV30
AWSVNGDEQF
>TRBV5-8
ASSLRASYEQY
>TRBV4-3
ASSQDTEGLGNTIY
>TRBV28
ASSFPRDRGYEQY
>TRBV4-1
ASSQDTGREQPQH
>TRBV14
ASSQRDIQYSYEQY
>TRBV6-1
ASSEAPWSSSYNSPLH
>TRBV7-4
ASSPGQSQETQY